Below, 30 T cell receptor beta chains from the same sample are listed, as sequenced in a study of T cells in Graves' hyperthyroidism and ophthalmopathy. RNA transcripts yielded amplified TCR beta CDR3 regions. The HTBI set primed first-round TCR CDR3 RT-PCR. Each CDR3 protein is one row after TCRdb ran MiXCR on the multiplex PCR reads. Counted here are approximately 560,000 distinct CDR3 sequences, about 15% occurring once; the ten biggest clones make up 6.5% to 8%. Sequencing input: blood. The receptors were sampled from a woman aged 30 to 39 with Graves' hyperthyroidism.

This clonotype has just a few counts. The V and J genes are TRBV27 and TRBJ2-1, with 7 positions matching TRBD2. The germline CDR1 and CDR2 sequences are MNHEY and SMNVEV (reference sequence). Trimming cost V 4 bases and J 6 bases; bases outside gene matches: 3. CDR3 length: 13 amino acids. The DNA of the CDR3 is TGTGCCAGCAGTTGGACTAGTCCCAATGAGCAGTTCTTC. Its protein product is CASSWTSPNEQFF.

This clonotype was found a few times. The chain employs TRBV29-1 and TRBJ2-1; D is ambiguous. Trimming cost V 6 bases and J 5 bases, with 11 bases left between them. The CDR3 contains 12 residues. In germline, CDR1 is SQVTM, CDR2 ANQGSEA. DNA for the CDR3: TGCAGCGTAAGGCTCGGGCACAATGAGCAGTTCTTC. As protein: CSVRLGHNEQFF.

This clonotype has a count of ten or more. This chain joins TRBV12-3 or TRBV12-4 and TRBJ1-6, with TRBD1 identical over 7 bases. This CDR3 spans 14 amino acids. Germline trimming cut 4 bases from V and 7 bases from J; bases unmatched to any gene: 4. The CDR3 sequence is CASSSGTENSPLHF. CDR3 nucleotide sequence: TGTGCCAGCAGTTCCGGGACAGAAAATTCACCCCTCCACTTT.

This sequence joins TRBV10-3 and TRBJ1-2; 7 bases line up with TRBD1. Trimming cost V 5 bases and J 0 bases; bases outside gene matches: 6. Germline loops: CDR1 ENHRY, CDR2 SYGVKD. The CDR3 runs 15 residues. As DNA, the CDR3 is TGTGCCATCAGTAGTAGGGACAGCCCTAACTATGGCTACACCTTC. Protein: CAISSRDSPNYGYTF.

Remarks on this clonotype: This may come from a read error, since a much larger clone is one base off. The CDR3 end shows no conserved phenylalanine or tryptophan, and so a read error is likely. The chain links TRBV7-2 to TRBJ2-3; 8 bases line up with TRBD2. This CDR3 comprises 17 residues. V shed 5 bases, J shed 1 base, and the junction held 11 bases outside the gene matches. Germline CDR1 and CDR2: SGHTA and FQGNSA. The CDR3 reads CASSEEKQRERTDTQYL. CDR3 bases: TGTGCCAGCAGCGAAGAAAAGCAGCGGGAGCGCACAGATACGCAGTATCTT.

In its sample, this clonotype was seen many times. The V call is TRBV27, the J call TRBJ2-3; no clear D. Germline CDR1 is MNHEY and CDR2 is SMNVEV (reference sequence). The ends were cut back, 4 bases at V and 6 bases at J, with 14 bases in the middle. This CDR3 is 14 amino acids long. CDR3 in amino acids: CASSYRKVDDTQYF. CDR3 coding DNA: TGTGCCAGCAGTTATAGAAAAGTTGACGATACGCAGTATTTT.

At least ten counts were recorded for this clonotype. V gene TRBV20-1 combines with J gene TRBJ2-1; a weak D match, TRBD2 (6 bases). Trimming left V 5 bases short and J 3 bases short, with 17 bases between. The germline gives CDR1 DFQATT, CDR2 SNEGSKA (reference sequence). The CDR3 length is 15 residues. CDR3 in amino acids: CSAFPNWGDYNEQFF. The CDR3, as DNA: TGCAGTGCTTTCCCCAATTGGGGGGACTACAATGAGCAGTTCTTC.

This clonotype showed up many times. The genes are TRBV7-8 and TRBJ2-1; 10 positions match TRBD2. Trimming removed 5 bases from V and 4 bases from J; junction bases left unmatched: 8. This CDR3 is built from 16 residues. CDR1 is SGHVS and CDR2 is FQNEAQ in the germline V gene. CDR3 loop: CASSPGAGGFYNEQFF. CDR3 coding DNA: TGTGCCAGCAGCCCGGGAGCGGGAGGGTTTTACAATGAGCAGTTCTTC.

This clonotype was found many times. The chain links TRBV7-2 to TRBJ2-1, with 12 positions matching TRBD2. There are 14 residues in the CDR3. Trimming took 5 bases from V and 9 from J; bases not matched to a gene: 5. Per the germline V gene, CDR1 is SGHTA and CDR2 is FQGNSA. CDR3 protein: CASSPLAGGSEQFF. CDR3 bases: TGTGCCAGCAGCCCACTAGCGGGAGGTAGTGAGCAGTTCTTC.

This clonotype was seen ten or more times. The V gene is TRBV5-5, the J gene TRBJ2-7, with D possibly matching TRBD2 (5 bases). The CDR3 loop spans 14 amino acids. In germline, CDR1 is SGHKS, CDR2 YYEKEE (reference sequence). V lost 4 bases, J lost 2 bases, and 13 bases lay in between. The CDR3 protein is CASSTVPGTYEQYF. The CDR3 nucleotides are TGTGCCAGCAGCACAGTGCCGGGAACCTACGAGCAGTACTTC.

The CDR3 DNA reads TGTGCCAGCACCCTAGGGGGTGGAGGGGGCTACGAGCAGTACTTC. It is translated as CASTLGGGGGYEQYF. This chain links TRBV7-2 with TRBJ2-7; perhaps D is TRBD1 or TRBD2 (6 bases each). Trimming pared 7 bases from V and 3 bases from J, leaving 19 bases between. The CDR3 runs to 15 residues. Germline values: CDR1 SGHTA, CDR2 FQGNSA.

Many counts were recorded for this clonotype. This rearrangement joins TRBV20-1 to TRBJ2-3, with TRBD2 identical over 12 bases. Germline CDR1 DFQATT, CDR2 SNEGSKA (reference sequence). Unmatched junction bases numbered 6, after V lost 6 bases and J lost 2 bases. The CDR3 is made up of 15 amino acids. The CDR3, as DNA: TGCAGTGCCCCAGGACTAGCGGGACCCACAGATACGCAGTATTTT. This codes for CSAPGLAGPTDTQYF.

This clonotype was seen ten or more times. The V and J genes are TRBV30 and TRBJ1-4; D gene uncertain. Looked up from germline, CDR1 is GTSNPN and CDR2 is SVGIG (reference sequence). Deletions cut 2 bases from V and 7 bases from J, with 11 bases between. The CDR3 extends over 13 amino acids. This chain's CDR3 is CAWSHKRTEKLFF. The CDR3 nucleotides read TGTGCCTGGAGTCATAAAAGGACTGAAAAACTGTTTTTT. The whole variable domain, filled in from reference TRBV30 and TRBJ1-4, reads SQTIHQWPATLVQPVGSPLSLECTVEGTSNPNLYWYRQAAGRGLQLLFYSVGIGQISSEVPQNLSASRPQDRQFILSSKKLLLSDSGFYLCAWSHKRTEKLFFGSGTQLSVL.

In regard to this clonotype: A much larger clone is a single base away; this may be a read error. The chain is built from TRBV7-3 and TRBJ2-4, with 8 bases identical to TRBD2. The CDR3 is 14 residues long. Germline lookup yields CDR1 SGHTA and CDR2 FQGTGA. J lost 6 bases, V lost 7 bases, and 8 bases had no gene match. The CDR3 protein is CASTSGGGGNIQYF. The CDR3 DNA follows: TGTGCCAGCACCTCCGGGGGGGGGGGAAACATTCAGTACTTC.

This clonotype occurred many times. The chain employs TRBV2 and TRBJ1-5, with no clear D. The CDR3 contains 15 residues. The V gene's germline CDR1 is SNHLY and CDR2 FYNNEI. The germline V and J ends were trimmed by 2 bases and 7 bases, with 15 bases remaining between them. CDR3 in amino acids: CASSESESLAQPQHF. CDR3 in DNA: TGTGCCAGCAGTGAATCGGAAAGCTTGGCCCAGCCCCAGCATTTT.

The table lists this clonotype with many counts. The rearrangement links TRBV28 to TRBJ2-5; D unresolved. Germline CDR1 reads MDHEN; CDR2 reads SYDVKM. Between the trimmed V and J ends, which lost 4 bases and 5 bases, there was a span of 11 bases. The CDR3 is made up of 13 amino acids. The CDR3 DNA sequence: TGTGCCAGCAGTTCTACCCCGATGGAGACCCAGTACTTC. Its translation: CASSSTPMETQYF.

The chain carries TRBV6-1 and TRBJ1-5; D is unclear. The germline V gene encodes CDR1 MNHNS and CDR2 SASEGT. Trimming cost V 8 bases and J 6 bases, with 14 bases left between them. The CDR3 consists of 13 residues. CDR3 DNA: TGTGCCAGCGGTCAGAGTTATGGTCAGCCCCAGCATTTT. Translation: CASGQSYGQPQHF.

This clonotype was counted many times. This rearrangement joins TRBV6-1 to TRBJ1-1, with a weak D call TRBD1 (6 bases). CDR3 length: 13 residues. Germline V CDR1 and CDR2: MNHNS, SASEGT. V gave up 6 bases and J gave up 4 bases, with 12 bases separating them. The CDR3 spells CASSDRIRTEAFF. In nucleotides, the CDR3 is TGTGCCAGCAGCGACAGGATCCGCACTGAAGCTTTCTTT.

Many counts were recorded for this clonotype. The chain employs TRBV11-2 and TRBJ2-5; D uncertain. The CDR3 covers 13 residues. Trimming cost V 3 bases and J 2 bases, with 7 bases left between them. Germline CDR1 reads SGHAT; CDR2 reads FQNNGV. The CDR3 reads CASSFQVQETQYF. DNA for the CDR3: TGTGCCAGCAGCTTCCAGGTACAAGAGACCCAGTACTTC.

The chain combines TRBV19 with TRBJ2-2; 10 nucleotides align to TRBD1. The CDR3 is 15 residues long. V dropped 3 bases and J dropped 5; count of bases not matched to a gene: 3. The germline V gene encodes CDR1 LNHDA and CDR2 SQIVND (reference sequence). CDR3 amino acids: CASSMGTGVTGELFF. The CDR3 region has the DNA TGTGCCAGTAGTATGGGGACAGGGGTTACCGGGGAGCTGTTTTTT.

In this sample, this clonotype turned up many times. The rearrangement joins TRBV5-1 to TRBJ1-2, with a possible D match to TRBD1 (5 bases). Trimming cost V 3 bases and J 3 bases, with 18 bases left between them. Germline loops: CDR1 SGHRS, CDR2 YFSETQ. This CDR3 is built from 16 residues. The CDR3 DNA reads TGCGCCAGCAGCTGGGGCGTGGGGCGCGTCGACTATGGCTACACCTTC. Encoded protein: CASSWGVGRVDYGYTF.

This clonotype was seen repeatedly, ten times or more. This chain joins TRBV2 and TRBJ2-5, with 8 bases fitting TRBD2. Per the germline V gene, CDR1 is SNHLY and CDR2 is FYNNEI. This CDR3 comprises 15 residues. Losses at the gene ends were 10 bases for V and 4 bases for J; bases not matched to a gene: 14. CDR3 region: CATRLTGGPGETQYF. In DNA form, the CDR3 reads TGTGCCACCCGATTGACGGGAGGGCCAGGAGAGACCCAGTACTTC.

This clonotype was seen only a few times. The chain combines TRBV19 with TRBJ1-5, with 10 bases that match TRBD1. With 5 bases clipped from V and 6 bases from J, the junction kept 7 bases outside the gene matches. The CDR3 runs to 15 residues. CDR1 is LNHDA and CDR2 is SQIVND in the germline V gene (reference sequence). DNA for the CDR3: TGTGCCAGTAGTCCCCCGGGACAGGGGACTCAGCCCCAGCATTTT. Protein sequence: CASSPPGQGTQPQHF.

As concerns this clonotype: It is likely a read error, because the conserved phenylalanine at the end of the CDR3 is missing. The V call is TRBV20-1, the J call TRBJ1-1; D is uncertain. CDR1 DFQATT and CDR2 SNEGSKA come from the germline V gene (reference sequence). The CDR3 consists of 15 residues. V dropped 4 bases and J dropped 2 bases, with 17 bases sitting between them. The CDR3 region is CSAKLDMFFNTEAFS. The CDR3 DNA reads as TGCAGTGCTAAACTCGACATGTTTTTTAACACTGAAGCTTTCTCT.

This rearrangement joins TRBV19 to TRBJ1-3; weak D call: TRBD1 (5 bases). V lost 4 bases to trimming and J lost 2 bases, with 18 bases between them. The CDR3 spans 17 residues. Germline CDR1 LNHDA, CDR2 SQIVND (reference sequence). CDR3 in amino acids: CASSTRIDRRTGNTIYF. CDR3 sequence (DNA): TGTGCCAGTAGTACCCGCATCGACAGACGTACTGGAAACACCATATATTTT.

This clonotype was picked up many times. The chain's CDR3 is CASSFLAGGTETQYF. CDR3 in DNA: TGTGCCAGCAGTTTCCTAGCGGGAGGCACAGAGACCCAGTACTTC. The chain combines TRBV28 with TRBJ2-5, with 11 positions matching TRBD2. CDR1 MDHEN and CDR2 SYDVKM come from the germline V gene. This CDR3 is 15 amino acids long. V dropped 3 bases and J dropped 4; count of bases not matched to a gene: 4.

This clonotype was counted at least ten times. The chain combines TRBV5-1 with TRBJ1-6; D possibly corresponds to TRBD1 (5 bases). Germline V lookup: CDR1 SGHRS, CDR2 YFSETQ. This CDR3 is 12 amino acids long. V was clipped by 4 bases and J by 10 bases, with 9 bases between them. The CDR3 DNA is TGCGCCAGCAGCCAGGGCGGATCACCCCTCCACTTT. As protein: CASSQGGSPLHF. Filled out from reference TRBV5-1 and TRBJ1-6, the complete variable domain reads KAGVTQTPRYLIKTRGQQVTLSCSPISGHRSVSWYQQTPGQGLQFLFEYFSETQRNKGNFPGRFSGRQFSNSRSEMNVSTLELGDSALYLCASSQGGSPLHFGNGTRLTVT.

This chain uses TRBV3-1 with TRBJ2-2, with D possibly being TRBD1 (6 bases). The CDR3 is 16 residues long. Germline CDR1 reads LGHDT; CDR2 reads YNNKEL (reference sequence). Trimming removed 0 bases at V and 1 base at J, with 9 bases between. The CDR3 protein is CASSQEYRVNTGELFF. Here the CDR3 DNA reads TGTGCCAGCAGCCAAGAATACAGGGTGAACACCGGGGAGCTGTTTTTT.

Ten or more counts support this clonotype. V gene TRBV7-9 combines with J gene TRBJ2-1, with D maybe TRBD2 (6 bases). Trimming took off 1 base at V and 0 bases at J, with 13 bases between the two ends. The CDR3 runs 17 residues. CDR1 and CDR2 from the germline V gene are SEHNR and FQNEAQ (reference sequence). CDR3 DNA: TGTGCCAGCAGCTTAGTAGTAGCGGAAAGCTCCTACAATGAGCAGTTCTTC. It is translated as CASSLVVAESSYNEQFF.

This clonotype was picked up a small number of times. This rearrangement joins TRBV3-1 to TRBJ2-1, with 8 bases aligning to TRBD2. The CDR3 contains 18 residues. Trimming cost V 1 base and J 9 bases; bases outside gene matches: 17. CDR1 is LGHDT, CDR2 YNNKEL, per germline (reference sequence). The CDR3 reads CASSQVLIGTRGTVEQFF. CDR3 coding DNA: TGTGCCAGCAGCCAAGTACTAATAGGGACTAGAGGGACTGTTGAGCAGTTCTTC.